Shown below are 22 T cell receptor beta chains from a single sample sequenced in a study of cytomegalovirus exposure and HLA in healthy donors. With 60 Vbeta and 13 Jbeta primers, the PCR was carried out. Profiling relied on immunoSEQ multiplex PCR, and the TCRdb table lists in-frame clones only, not all of them. The sample gives under 250,000 clones, over 70% of which show up once; roughly 0.71% is in the top ten. Source material: PBMCs. Every receptor here comes from a boy aged 2 to 10 in good health and CMV-seronegative.

The chain employs TRBV7-9 and TRBJ2-6, with a possible D match to TRBD2 (6 bases). This CDR3 is 15 amino acids long. Trimming stripped 2 bases from V and 2 bases from J, with 7 bases between. Germline V gene data show CDR1 as SEHNR and CDR2 as FQNEAQ (reference sequence). The CDR3, as DNA: TGTGCCAGCAGCTTACGCGGGGCTGGGGCCAACGTCCTGACTTTC. The encoded protein is CASSLRGAGANVLTF.

V and J are TRBV10-3 and TRBJ2-1, with 11 nucleotides matching TRBD1. Trimming took 5 bases from V and 4 from J; bases not matched to a gene: 10. Looked up from germline, CDR1 is ENHRY and CDR2 is SYGVKD. CDR3 size: 17 residues. The CDR3 DNA sequence: TGTGCCATCAGTTGGACAGGGGGCCCATCCAGTTACAATGAGCAGTTCTTC. Its protein product is CAISWTGGPSSYNEQFF.

The V gene is TRBV20-1, the J gene TRBJ2-7; possibly TRBD1 for D (6 bases). CDR3 length equals 11 residues. Germline CDR1 and CDR2: DFQATT and SNEGSKA (reference sequence). Deletions cut 3 bases from V and 5 bases from J, with 8 bases between. CDR3: CSARYRDEQYF. Written as DNA, the CDR3 is TGCAGTGCTAGGTACAGGGACGAGCAGTACTTC.

V gene TRBV10-3 combines with J gene TRBJ1-4; 7 positions match TRBD1. The CDR3 extends over 14 amino acids. From germline, CDR1 is ENHRY and CDR2 SYGVKD. Trimming at V came to 6 bases and at J to 7 bases, leaving 8 bases not matched to a gene. CDR3 protein: CAIRGTDGGEKLFF. Written as DNA, the CDR3 is TGTGCCATCAGGGGGACAGATGGAGGTGAAAAACTGTTTTTT.

The CDR3 DNA is TGTGCCAGCAGCATCGACACCTACTATGGCTACACCTTC. Translation gives CASSIDTYYGYTF. The rearrangement uses TRBV7-9 and TRBJ1-2; the D is unclear. Germline V lookup: CDR1 SEHNR, CDR2 FQNEAQ (reference sequence). This CDR3 is 13 amino acids long. V was clipped by 5 bases and J by 3 bases, with 10 bases between them.

This chain connects TRBV18 to TRBJ1-4; D is ambiguous. V lost 0 bases, J lost 6 bases, and 14 bases lay in between. The length of the CDR3 is 16 residues. Germline V CDR1 and CDR2: KGHSH, LQKENI. The CDR3 region has the DNA TGTGCCAGCTCACCACCGTGGGCGGGATCCGATGAAAAACTGTTTTTT. Its protein is CASSPPWAGSDEKLFF.

The rearrangement uses TRBV19 and TRBJ2-7; 9 bases line up with TRBD1. This CDR3 has 12 residues. Germline loops: CDR1 LNHDA, CDR2 SQIVND (reference sequence). V was pared by 10 bases and J by 6 bases, with 7 bases of the junction left unmatched. The CDR3 reads CATGTGIREQYF. In DNA, the CDR3 is TGTGCCACCGGGACAGGGATTCGCGAGCAGTACTTC.

The chain joins TRBV19 to TRBJ2-1; D ambiguous. V dropped 6 bases and J dropped 0 bases, with 9 bases sitting between them. The germline CDR1 and CDR2 sequences are LNHDA and SQIVND (reference sequence). The CDR3 spans 14 residues. The CDR3 sequence is CASRLRSSYNEQFF. The CDR3 nucleotides read TGTGCCAGTAGGTTGAGGAGCTCCTACAATGAGCAGTTCTTC.

Of note for this clone: One junction end does not reproduce the germline sequence, and a read error may be involved. The same CDR3 arises from other DNA sequences in this sample as well. CDR3 nucleotides: TGTGCCAGCAGCTGGGGACAGGAGGATATTTCTTCTGAGGCTTTCTTT. Amino acid sequence: CASSWGQEDISSEAFF. This chain uses TRBV13 with TRBJ1-1; TRBD1 agrees at 8 bases. The CDR3 has 16 amino acids. CDR1 and CDR2 from the germline V gene are PRHDT and FYEKMQ (reference sequence).

The V gene is TRBV28, the J gene TRBJ2-7; tentatively, D is TRBD2 (6 bases). CDR1 is MDHEN, CDR2 SYDVKM, per germline. V lost 6 bases to trimming and J lost 7 bases, with 22 bases between them. The CDR3 has 15 residues. This chain's CDR3 is CASSPRGGLVQEQYF. The DNA of the CDR3 is TGTGCCAGCAGCCCTCGTGGAGGGCTAGTTCAAGAGCAGTACTTC.

This chain links TRBV7-8 with TRBJ1-2; D unresolved. Trimming took off 7 bases at V and 2 bases at J, with 17 bases between the two ends. Looked up from germline, CDR1 is SGHVS and CDR2 is FQNEAQ. CDR3 size: 15 residues. CDR3: CASTQKYGSNYGYTF. The CDR3 DNA follows: TGTGCCAGCACCCAGAAATATGGTTCGAACTATGGCTACACCTTC. The variable domain in full, completed from reference TRBV7-8 and TRBJ1-2, reads GAGVSQSPRYKVAKRGQDVALRCDPISGHVSLFWYQQALGQGPEFLTYFQNEAQLDKSGLPSDRFFAERPEGSVSTLKIQRTQQEDSAVYLCASTQKYGSNYGYTFGSGTRLTVV.

The chain has TRBV5-1 and TRBJ2-5; TRBD2 agrees at 10 bases. V shed 4 bases and J 1 base; nucleotides not matched to a gene: 4. The germline V gene has CDR1 SGHRS and CDR2 YFSETQ. This CDR3 comprises 15 residues. CDR3 region: CASSRIAGGQETQYF. CDR3 nucleotide sequence: TGCGCCAGCAGCCGCATAGCGGGGGGCCAAGAGACCCAGTACTTC.

This clone has only a few counts. V and J are TRBV7-8 and TRBJ2-4, with 10 bases aligning to TRBD2. The CDR3 is made up of 17 amino acids. The V segment lost 6 bases and the J segment 3 bases; nucleotides outside the gene matches: 11. CDR1 is SGHVS and CDR2 is FQNEAQ in the germline V gene. The CDR3 loop reads CASRPAGGMGDKNIQYF. CDR3 DNA sequence: TGTGCCAGCAGGCCAGCGGGGGGGATGGGGGACAAAAACATTCAGTACTTC.

CDR3 region: CASSVDQGTEAFF. In DNA form, the CDR3 reads TGTGCCAGCAGCGTAGATCAGGGGACTGAAGCTTTCTTT. The chain carries TRBV9 and TRBJ1-1, with a weak D call TRBD1 (6 bases). Germline loops: CDR1 SGDLS, CDR2 YYNGEE. The CDR3 consists of 13 residues. V was trimmed by 0 bases and J by 5 bases, leaving 8 bases between them.

The chain uses TRBV7-2 and TRBJ2-2; 7 nucleotides align to TRBD1. V dropped 5 bases and J dropped 6; count of bases not matched to a gene: 9. Germline V gives CDR1 SGHTA, CDR2 FQGNSA. CDR3 length: 15 residues. CDR3 sequence (DNA): TGTGCCAGCAGCACGACAGGGCCCAGGTCCGGGGAGCTGTTTTTT. This codes for CASSTTGPRSGELFF. Using reference TRBV7-2 and TRBJ2-2 for the parts outside the CDR3, the full variable domain is GAGVSQSPSNKVTEKGKDVELRCDPISGHTALYWYRQSLGQGLEFLIYFQGNSAPDKSGLPSDRFSAERTGGSVSTLTIQRTQQEDSAVYLCASSTTGPRSGELFFGEGSRLTVL.

This chain connects TRBV19 to TRBJ2-1, with 9 bases lining up with TRBD2. This CDR3 contains 14 residues. CDR1 is LNHDA and CDR2 is SQIVND in the germline V gene (reference sequence). The trim removed 5 bases at V and 6 bases at J, leaving 5 bases unmatched. CDR3 coding DNA: TGTGCCAGTAGTCTAGGGACTAGCCCCAATGAGCAGTTCTTC. This gives the protein CASSLGTSPNEQFF. Complete variable domain (other parts from reference TRBV19 and TRBJ2-1): DGGITQSPKYLFRKEGQNVTLSCEQNLNHDAMYWYRQDPGQGLRLIYYSQIVNDFQKGDIAEGYSVSREKKESFPLTVTSAQKNPTAFYLCASSLGTSPNEQFFGPGTRLTVL.

The chain links TRBV11-1 to TRBJ1-2; TRBD1 might be the D (6 bases). Per the germline V gene, CDR1 is SGHAT and CDR2 is FQDESV (reference sequence). Trimming stripped 1 base from V and 8 bases from J, with 11 bases between. This CDR3 spans 13 amino acids. This CDR3 is CASSLDRDDGYTF. CDR3 in DNA: TGTGCCAGCAGCTTAGACAGGGACGACGGCTACACCTTC.

The genes are TRBV19 and TRBJ2-7, with D maybe TRBD1 (6 bases). Germline assignment: CDR1 LNHDA and CDR2 SQIVND (reference sequence). The CDR3 consists of 14 residues. V was clipped by 6 bases and J by 1 base, with 13 bases between them. The CDR3 DNA reads TGTGCCAGTAGCGGGACATCCTCGTCCTACGAGCAGTACTTC. Translation: CASSGTSSSYEQYF.

This clone was seen only a few times. The rearrangement uses TRBV7-9 and TRBJ1-3; D is uncertain. Trimming stripped 5 bases from V and 1 base from J, with 18 bases between. Germline CDR1 reads SEHNR; CDR2 reads FQNEAQ (reference sequence). The length of the CDR3 is 17 residues. CDR3 sequence reads: CASSPHGIERSGNTIYF. In DNA form, the CDR3 reads TGTGCCAGCAGCCCGCACGGGATTGAGAGGTCTGGAAACACCATATATTTT.

V usage is TRBV5-1 and J usage is TRBJ2-5; TRBD2 agrees at 7 bases. Germline assignment: CDR1 SGHRS and CDR2 YFSETQ. The trim removed 3 bases at V and 5 bases at J, leaving 4 bases unmatched. This CDR3 region has 13 residues. CDR3 protein: CASSWGLRETQYF. In DNA form, the CDR3 reads TGCGCCAGCAGCTGGGGACTAAGGGAGACCCAGTACTTC. The variable domain in full, completed from reference TRBV5-1 and TRBJ2-5, reads KAGVTQTPRYLIKTRGQQVTLSCSPISGHRSVSWYQQTPGQGLQFLFEYFSETQRNKGNFPGRFSGRQFSNSRSEMNVSTLELGDSALYLCASSWGLRETQYFGPGTRLLVL.

This clone was seen a single time. The V and J genes are TRBV6-5 and TRBJ2-1; 7 bases are a match to TRBD2. J gave up 6 bases and V 2 bases, and 7 bases lay outside the gene matches. Germline V lookup: CDR1 MNHEY, CDR2 SVGAGI. This CDR3 region has 15 residues. CDR3 sequence: CASSYGSSGGNEQFF. The CDR3 DNA reads TGTGCCAGCAGTTACGGTTCTAGCGGTGGCAATGAGCAGTTCTTC.

The chain employs TRBV9 and TRBJ2-2; 12 bases map to TRBD1. This CDR3 has 16 residues. CDR1 SGDLS and CDR2 YYNGEE come from the germline V gene. V was pared by 4 bases and J by 7 bases, with 8 bases of the junction left unmatched. This CDR3 reads CASSPQGQGASGELFF. As DNA, the CDR3 is TGTGCCAGCAGCCCCCAGGGACAGGGGGCGAGCGGGGAGCTGTTTTTT.